Each of the 9 T cell receptor beta chains below was sequenced from the same sample in a study of cytomegalovirus exposure and HLA in healthy donors. PCR employed 60 Vbeta and 13 Jbeta primers. Sequencing was performed with immunoSEQ multiplex PCR; in TCRdb, only in-frame clones are kept and a portion is missing. Of 110,000 or so clones listed, around 73% are singletons. The sequencing sample was made of PBMCs. Receptor source: a man between 25 and 39 years old in good health and CMV-seronegative.

The chain has TRBV19 and TRBJ2-1; the match to TRBD2 covers 14 bases. The CDR3 loop spans 20 amino acids. The V gene end was trimmed by 1 base and the J gene end by 1 base; junction bases not matched to a gene: 9. Germline lookup yields CDR1 LNHDA and CDR2 SQIVND (reference sequence). CDR3 in amino acids: CASSIVGLAGGRESYNEQFF. Written as DNA, the CDR3 is TGTGCCAGTAGTATAGTCGGACTAGCGGGGGGCCGTGAGTCCTACAATGAGCAGTTCTTC.

V gene TRBV15 combines with J gene TRBJ2-1; 11 bases match TRBD2. Trimming took 0 bases from V and 8 from J; bases not matched to a gene: 3. The length of the CDR3 is 15 residues. Per the germline V gene, CDR1 is LNHNV and CDR2 is YYDKDF (reference sequence). The CDR3 region has the DNA TGTGCCACCAGCAGAGATAGCGGGGGGGCCCATGAGCAGTTCTTC. Residues: CATSRDSGGAHEQFF.

The gene calls are TRBV4-2 and TRBJ2-1, with 9 bases lining up with TRBD2. V lost 3 bases and J lost 7; bases outside the gene matches: 13. Germline lookup yields CDR1 LGHNA and CDR2 YNFKEQ. The CDR3 is 17 residues long. This CDR3 is CASSHGGELAGSNEQFF. The CDR3 DNA reads TGTGCCAGCAGCCACGGGGGGGAGCTAGCGGGAAGTAATGAGCAGTTCTTC.

The rearrangement uses TRBV30 and TRBJ1-2, with 11 positions matching TRBD1. The germline CDR1 and CDR2 sequences are GTSNPN and SVGIG (reference sequence). V lost 3 bases, J lost 6 bases, and 9 bases stayed unmatched. This CDR3 contains 15 residues. CDR3 in amino acids: CAWRDRGRPTDGYTF. The CDR3 nucleotides are TGTGCCTGGAGGGACAGGGGGCGCCCCACGGATGGCTACACCTTC.

V gene TRBV4-3 combines with J gene TRBJ2-7; D is perhaps TRBD1 (5 bases). CDR3 size: 15 residues. Germline assignment: CDR1 LGHNA and CDR2 YSLEER. With 0 bases removed from V and 5 bases from J, the gap between germline ends came to 14 bases. DNA for the CDR3: TGCGCCAGCAGCCAAGATACCGCAGGGCAGGACGAGCAGTACTTC. Its protein is CASSQDTAGQDEQYF.

The V and J genes are TRBV7-2 and TRBJ2-5; possible D gene TRBD2, 5 bases. V dropped 5 bases and J dropped 6 bases, with 13 bases sitting between them. Germline V CDR1 and CDR2: SGHTA, FQGNSA. The CDR3 is 13 residues long. CDR3 in amino acids: CASSQTMGKTQYF. CDR3 nucleotides: TGTGCCAGCAGCCAGACTATGGGGAAGACCCAGTACTTC.

This chain links TRBV4-1 with TRBJ2-1; a weak D match, TRBD2 (5 bases). Trimming removed 1 base from V and 6 bases from J, with 13 bases in between. CDR3 length equals 15 residues. Per germline, CDR1 MGHRA and CDR2 YSYEKL. In DNA form, the CDR3 reads TGCGCCAGCAGCCAAGTTTTAGCGAGAGGCAATGAGCAGTTCTTC. Residues: CASSQVLARGNEQFF.

The chain combines TRBV12-5 with TRBJ2-5; 8 positions agree with TRBD2. The CDR3 length is 14 residues. J was trimmed by 5 bases and V by 3 bases; bases with no gene match: 5. The germline V gene encodes CDR1 LGHNT and CDR2 FRNRAP. The DNA for the CDR3 is TGTGCTAGTGGTTTAGCGGGGGTTCTCGAGACCCAGTACTTC. Protein: CASGLAGVLETQYF.

This clone was found once. This chain joins TRBV6-5 and TRBJ1-1; D is perhaps TRBD1 (6 bases). The CDR3 has 14 amino acids. V lost 5 bases and J 7 bases, leaving 17 bases between the germline ends. Germline V gives CDR1 MNHEY, CDR2 SVGAGI. CDR3 in DNA: TGTGCCAGCAGTACACAGGGCCGAGGAGGTGAAGCTTTCTTT. It yields the protein CASSTQGRGGEAFF.